The 30 T cell receptor beta chains below all came from one sample that was sequenced in a study of blood T cells in healthy people across ages. A second roughly 6 to 12 cycle PCR used barcoded and J-beta primers. TCRdb re-derived calls from the 5' RACE reads in MiXCR, one entry per CDR3 protein. The top ten hold under 15% of the sample, which has around 990,000 distinct CDR3 sequences, about two fifths seen once. Sequenced: blood. The receptors derive from a man aged 18-30 years in good health.

This clonotype was detected once. The genes are TRBV5-5 and TRBJ1-1; D gene uncertain. Germline CDR1 SGHKS, CDR2 YYEKEE (reference sequence). The CDR3 spans 16 residues. The V end was cut by 4 bases, the J end by 3 bases, with 19 bases between. The chain's CDR3 is CASSKRGIWQDTEAFF. DNA of the CDR3: TGTGCCAGCAGCAAGAGAGGGATTTGGCAGGACACTGAAGCTTTCTTT. Based on the CDR3 plus reference TRBV5-5 and TRBJ1-1, the full variable domain is DAGVTQSPTHLIKTRGQQVTLRCSPISGHKSVSWYQQVLGQGPQFIFQYYEKEERGRGNFPDRFSARQFPNYSSELNVNALLLGDSALYLCASSKRGIWQDTEAFFGQGTRLTVV.

The chain couples TRBV27 to TRBJ1-4; the D gene is possibly TRBD1 (5 bases). Looked up from germline, CDR1 is MNHEY and CDR2 is SMNVEV (reference sequence). V was cut by 0 bases and J by 3 bases, with 11 bases left in between. This CDR3 has 16 residues. The CDR3 is CASSLSGGNANEKLFF. CDR3 DNA sequence: TGTGCCAGCAGTTTATCCGGGGGGAACGCTAATGAAAAACTGTTTTTT. The full variable domain, rest sourced from reference TRBV27 and TRBJ1-4, is EAQVTQNPRYLITVTGKKLTVTCSQNMNHEYMSWYRQDPGLGLRQIYYSMNVEVTDKGDVPEGYKVSRKEKRNFPLILESPSPNQTSLYFCASSLSGGNANEKLFFGSGTQLSVL.

The chain has TRBV5-1 and TRBJ2-1, with TRBD1 as a possible D gene (7 bases). The germline V gene has CDR1 SGHRS and CDR2 YFSETQ. With 4 bases removed from V and 9 bases from J, the gap between germline ends came to 14 bases. This CDR3 has 13 residues. The CDR3 is CASSVEGAGEQFF. The CDR3 DNA follows: TGCGCCAGCAGCGTGGAGGGGGCGGGTGAGCAGTTCTTC.

This clonotype occurred a few times. This chain links TRBV29-1 with TRBJ2-1, with no clear D. This CDR3 has 13 residues. V dropped 4 bases and J dropped 5 bases, with 12 bases sitting between them. The germline gives CDR1 SQVTM, CDR2 ANQGSEA. CDR3 sequence reads: CSVVRVLDNEQFF. The CDR3 bases are TGCAGCGTTGTCCGGGTATTGGACAATGAGCAGTTCTTC.

The rearrangement uses TRBV18 and TRBJ1-3, with 9 bases fitting TRBD1. Trimming at V came to 5 bases and at J to 4 bases, leaving 6 bases not matched to a gene. The CDR3 is 15 amino acids. Germline V gives CDR1 KGHSH, CDR2 LQKENI. The CDR3 coding sequence is TGTGCCAGCTCATCGGGACAGGGCCCCGGAAACACCATATATTTT. Translation gives CASSSGQGPGNTIYF.

The V and J genes are TRBV2 and TRBJ2-7; unclear D gene. CDR1 is SNHLY, CDR2 FYNNEI, per germline. The CDR3 loop spans 13 amino acids. Trimming shortened V by 4 bases and J by 7 bases, and 14 bases separated the two germline ends. Written as DNA, the CDR3 is TGTGCCAGCAGTGGGACGCCTTACAATGAGCAGTACTTC. It translates to CASSGTPYNEQYF.

CDR3 coding DNA: TGTGCCAGCAGAAATGGGGGTGGCTACGAGCAGTACTTC. Its translation: CASRNGGGYEQYF. The gene calls are TRBV2 and TRBJ2-7; D could derive from TRBD1 or TRBD2 (5 bases each). The CDR3 extends over 13 amino acids. The ends were cut back, 6 bases at V and 3 bases at J, with 12 bases in the middle. Germline CDR1 SNHLY, CDR2 FYNNEI.

This clonotype was seen only a few times. The chain joins TRBV9 to TRBJ2-5; D is unresolved. V shed 3 bases and J shed 1 base, with 4 bases lying between them. This CDR3 is built from 12 residues. CDR1 and CDR2 from the germline V gene are SGDLS and YYNGEE. CDR3 sequence (DNA): TGTGCCAGCAGCGCTTTCCAAGAGACCCAGTACTTC. This encodes CASSAFQETQYF.

The chain has TRBV7-2 and TRBJ2-3; weak D call: TRBD1 (5 bases). Germline assignment: CDR1 SGHTA and CDR2 FQGNSA. The V gene lost 1 base and the J gene lost 4 bases, with 12 bases spanning the gap. There are 15 residues in the CDR3. The CDR3 spells CASSLGAGRSDTQYF. For the CDR3, the DNA is TGTGCCAGCAGCTTAGGGGCAGGGCGGTCAGATACGCAGTATTTT.

This clonotype was picked up a small number of times. This chain connects TRBV6-1 to TRBJ2-3; 7 bases are a match to TRBD2. CDR1 MNHNS and CDR2 SASEGT come from the germline V gene. V was pared by 5 bases and J by 8 bases, with 13 bases of the junction left unmatched. This CDR3 is built from 15 residues. The CDR3 DNA reads TGTGCCAGCAGTCTGGACTGGGTCAGGGAGGGTACGCAGTATTTT. Protein: CASSLDWVREGTQYF.

The DNA of the CDR3 is TGTGCCAGCAGTGGAATATACAGGGGGCTAGAGACCCAGTACTTC. Translation: CASSGIYRGLETQYF. The chain employs TRBV6-2 or TRBV6-3 and TRBJ2-5; 9 bases are a match to TRBD1. CDR3 length: 15 amino acids. CDR1 and CDR2 from the germline V gene are MNHEY and SVGEGT. The J segment lost 4 bases and the V segment lost 5 bases, leaving 8 bases of the junction unmatched.

This clonotype was detected a few times. V and J are TRBV27 and TRBJ1-1, with a possible D match to TRBD1 (6 bases). The germline gives CDR1 MNHEY, CDR2 SMNVEV (reference sequence). Trimming stripped 5 bases from V and 4 bases from J, with 17 bases between. The CDR3 covers 15 residues. In DNA form, the CDR3 reads TGTGCCAGCAGTGTTGAGGGGGGGGTCAGCACTGAAGCTTTCTTT. It is translated as CASSVEGGVSTEAFF.

Concerning this clonotype: Since a much larger clone is just one base distant, this may be a read error. This chain connects TRBV29-1 to TRBJ1-2; D is ambiguous. Germline V gene lookup returns CDR1 SQVTM and CDR2 ANQGSEA. The CDR3 has 11 amino acids. CDR3 loop: CSVIFSYDYTF. CDR3 DNA sequence: TGCAGCGTTATATTTAGCTATGACTACACCTTC.

This clonotype was seen a handful of times. This chain links TRBV15 with TRBJ2-3; 8 bases map to TRBD2. V shed 3 bases and J 2 bases; nucleotides not matched to a gene: 7. Germline CDR1 and CDR2: LNHNV and YYDKDF (reference sequence). This CDR3 is built from 16 residues. CDR3 in DNA: TGTGCCACCAGCAGGTACCACGGGAGGGACACAGATACGCAGTATTTT. Translating gives CATSRYHGRDTDTQYF.

In this sample, this clonotype turned up a few times. The CDR3 sequence is CAISEGLKSDTQYF. The DNA of the CDR3 is TGTGCCATCAGTGAGGGGCTAAAATCAGATACGCAGTATTTT. The V call is TRBV10-3, the J call TRBJ2-3; D ambiguous. The V end lost 2 bases, the J end lost 4 bases, and 10 bases lay between the germline ends. CDR1 is ENHRY and CDR2 is SYGVKD in the germline V gene. This CDR3 contains 14 residues.

V gene TRBV2 combines with J gene TRBJ1-4, with unresolved D. The CDR3 has 15 residues. Trimming cost V 1 base and J 3 bases, with 9 bases left between them. CDR1 and CDR2 (germline): SNHLY, FYNNEI. CDR3 DNA sequence: TGTGCCAGCAGTGAAGATTGGTTCGCTAATGAAAAACTGTTTTTT. This gives the protein CASSEDWFANEKLFF.

This chain connects TRBV29-1 to TRBJ1-1; TRBD1 matches 9 bases. CDR1 and CDR2 (germline): SQVTM, ANQGSEA. The CDR3 totals 15 residues. V lost 0 bases and J lost 4; bases outside the gene matches: 6. CDR3 in amino acids: CSVEEDRGESTEAFF. The CDR3 nucleotides read TGCAGCGTTGAAGAGGACAGGGGCGAGAGCACTGAAGCTTTCTTT.

This clonotype was seen ten or more times. The rearrangement joins TRBV4-2 to TRBJ2-1; D may be TRBD2 (5 bases). V lost 0 bases, J lost 2 bases, and 5 bases lay in between. CDR1 and CDR2 (germline): LGHNA, YNFKEQ. There are 14 residues in the CDR3. CDR3 DNA sequence: TGTGCCAGCAGCCAAGACGGGGCCTACAATGAGCAGTTCTTC. This translates into CASSQDGAYNEQFF.

This rearrangement joins TRBV24-1 to TRBJ1-2; the match to TRBD1 covers 10 bases. The CDR3 extends over 15 amino acids. With 3 bases clipped from V and 3 bases from J, the junction kept 3 bases outside the gene matches. Germline assignment: CDR1 KGHDR and CDR2 SFDVKD. The CDR3 nucleotides are TGTGCCACCAGTGATGCGACAGGGGGCGACTATGGCTACACCTTC. Its protein product is CATSDATGGDYGYTF.

This clonotype was picked up a small number of times. CDR3 bases: TGTGCCAGCAGCTTAGCCCTAGACAGGGGGCTCTACGAGCAGTACTTC. Its translation is CASSLALDRGLYEQYF. J is TRBJ2-7 and V is TRBV7-9, with 10 bases that match TRBD1. The CDR3 loop spans 16 amino acids. J was trimmed by 3 bases and V by 0 bases; bases with no gene match: 5. Per the germline V gene, CDR1 is SEHNR and CDR2 is FQNEAQ (reference sequence).

V usage is TRBV15 and J usage is TRBJ2-3; tentative D call: TRBD2 (7 bases). Deletions cut 0 bases from V and 2 bases from J, with 9 bases between. This CDR3 has 15 residues. Germline V gene sequence: CDR1 LNHNV, CDR2 YYDKDF (reference sequence). The chain's CDR3 is CATSREGGDTDTQYF. CDR3 DNA sequence: TGTGCCACCAGCAGAGAAGGGGGGGACACAGATACGCAGTATTTT.

The CDR3 DNA reads TGTGCCAGCAGTGCCGACCTCTCCTACAATGAGCAGTTCTTC. Its translation is CASSADLSYNEQFF. The rearrangement uses TRBV27 and TRBJ2-1; D gene uncertain. CDR3 size: 14 residues. The germline gives CDR1 MNHEY, CDR2 SMNVEV (reference sequence). The germline V and J ends were trimmed by 5 bases and 0 bases, with 8 bases remaining between them.

The rearrangement links TRBV9 to TRBJ1-2; perhaps TRBD1 as D (5 bases). V lost 4 bases to trimming and J lost 4 bases, with 17 bases between them. The CDR3 covers 15 residues. Germline CDR1 reads SGDLS; CDR2 reads YYNGEE. The CDR3 DNA sequence: TGTGCCAGCAGCCCACGGATAGGGGAGGGCTATGGCTACACCTTC. Protein sequence: CASSPRIGEGYGYTF. Using reference TRBV9 and TRBJ1-2 for the parts outside the CDR3, the full variable domain is DSGVTQTPKHLITATGQRVTLRCSPRSGDLSVYWYQQSLDQGLQFLIQYYNGEERAKGNILERFSAQQFPDLHSELNLSSLELGDSALYFCASSPRIGEGYGYTFGSGTRLTVV.

This clonotype was picked up a small number of times. The genes are TRBV14 and TRBJ1-2, with D possibly matching TRBD1 (6 bases). Trimming left V 1 base short and J 3 bases short, with 15 bases between. Germline V CDR1 and CDR2: SGHDN, FVKESK. This CDR3 contains 16 residues. For the CDR3, the DNA is TGTGCCAGCAGCCAAGCTTCGGACAGCTACTACTATGGCTACACCTTC. Translating it yields CASSQASDSYYYGYTF. Using reference TRBV14 and TRBJ1-2 for the parts outside the CDR3, the full variable domain is EAGVTQFPSHSVIEKGQTVTLRCDPISGHDNLYWYRRVMGKEIKFLLHFVKESKQDESGMPNNRFLAERTGGTYSTLKVQPAELEDSGVYFCASSQASDSYYYGYTFGSGTRLTVV.

This clonotype was counted only a few times. V usage is TRBV11-2 and J usage is TRBJ2-1; 9 positions agree with TRBD1. The V gene's germline CDR1 is SGHAT and CDR2 FQNNGV. The CDR3 has 17 residues. The V segment lost 4 bases and the J segment 6 bases; nucleotides outside the gene matches: 13. The CDR3, as DNA: TGTGCCAGCAGCTACACCGGGACAGGGCTAAGGGTCAATGAGCAGTTCTTC. Translated, it gives CASSYTGTGLRVNEQFF.

As for this clonotype: A junction end diverges from the germline sequence, so it may reflect a read error. The V call is TRBV3-1, the J call TRBJ2-5; 7 nucleotides agree with TRBD2. Germline CDR1 reads LGHDT; CDR2 reads YNNKEL (reference sequence). This CDR3 has 16 amino acids. The CDR3 protein is CAGSQGRDGYYNEQYF. CDR3 nucleotides: TGTGCCGGCAGCCAAGGGAGGGACGGTTACTACAATGAGCAGTACTTC.

V usage is TRBV12-3 or TRBV12-4 and J usage is TRBJ2-1; 9 nucleotides align to TRBD2. There are 13 residues in the CDR3. V was pared by 6 bases and J by 10 bases, with 7 bases of the junction left unmatched. The CDR3 protein is CASRQTSGLEQFF. The CDR3 DNA sequence: TGTGCCAGCAGACAGACTAGCGGCCTAGAGCAGTTCTTC.

The gene calls are TRBV4-2 and TRBJ1-5; D is uncertain. Germline V lookup: CDR1 LGHNA, CDR2 YNFKEQ. Trimming took off 0 bases at V and 0 bases at J, with 12 bases between the two ends. CDR3 length: 17 amino acids. The CDR3 here is CASSQESSAYSNQPQHF. For the CDR3, the DNA is TGTGCCAGCAGCCAAGAATCTTCAGCTTATAGCAATCAGCCCCAGCATTTT.

This clonotype appeared once. V is TRBV12-3 or TRBV12-4 and J is TRBJ2-1; unclear D gene. The J call may be incorrect, as the DNA end agrees better with TRBJ2-7. This CDR3 comprises 13 residues. The CDR3: CAATVSSYNEQYF. The CDR3 coding sequence is TGTGCCGCAACAGTTAGCTCCTACAATGAGCAGTACTTC.

The sample holds many counts of this clonotype. The chain joins TRBV9 to TRBJ2-1; D might be TRBD2 (7 bases). Germline loops: CDR1 SGDLS, CDR2 YYNGEE. The CDR3 spans 13 residues. The V end lost 3 bases, the J end lost 6 bases, and 10 bases lay between the germline ends. CDR3 amino acids: CASSEGGVNEQFF. The CDR3 bases are TGTGCCAGCAGCGAGGGGGGGGTCAATGAGCAGTTCTTC.